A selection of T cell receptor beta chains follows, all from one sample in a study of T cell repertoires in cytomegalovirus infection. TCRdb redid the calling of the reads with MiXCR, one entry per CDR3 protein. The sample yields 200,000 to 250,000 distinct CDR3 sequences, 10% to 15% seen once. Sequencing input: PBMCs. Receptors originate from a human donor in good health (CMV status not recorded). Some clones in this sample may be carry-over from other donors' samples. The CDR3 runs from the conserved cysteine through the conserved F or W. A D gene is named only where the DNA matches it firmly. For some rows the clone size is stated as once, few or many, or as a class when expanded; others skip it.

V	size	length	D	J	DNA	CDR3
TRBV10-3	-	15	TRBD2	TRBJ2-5	TGTGCCATCAGCTTTGGACTAGCTTTAAAAGAGACCCAGTACTTC	CAISFGLALKETQYF
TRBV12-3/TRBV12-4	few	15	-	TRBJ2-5	TGTGCCAGCAGTTTCGGTCTAGCGAACCAAGAGACCCAGTACTTC	CASSFGLANQETQYF
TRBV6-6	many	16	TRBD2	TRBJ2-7	TGTGCCAGCAGCTCCTCGGTTGGAGCGGGAGTTGGGGAGCAGTACTTC	CASSSSVGAGVGEQYF
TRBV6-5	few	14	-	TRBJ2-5	TGTGCCAGCAGTTATCGTGGACAGCAAGAGACCCAGTACTTC	CASSYRGQQETQYF
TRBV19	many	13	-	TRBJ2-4	TGTGCCAGTAGGATTGGAGGAGGGAACATTCAGTACTTC	CASRIGGGNIQYF
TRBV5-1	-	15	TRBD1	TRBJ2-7	TGCGCCAGCAGCTTGACAGGGGCAGGCTCCTACGAGCAGTACTTC	CASSLTGAGSYEQYF
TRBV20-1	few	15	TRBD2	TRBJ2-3	TGCAGTGCTAGGGTTTTTGGGGGAGGGCCGGATACGCAGTATTTT	CSARVFGGGPDTQYF
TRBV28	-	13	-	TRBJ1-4	TGTGCCAGCAGAACCCCTGGGGGCGAAAAACTGTTTTTT	CASRTPGGEKLFF
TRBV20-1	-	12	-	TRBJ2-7	TGCAGTGCCCAGAACGAGAGAACGGAGCAGTACTTC	CSAQNERTEQYF
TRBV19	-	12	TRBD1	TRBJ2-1	TGTGCCACGGCAGGGGGCTACAATGAGCAGTTCTTC	CATAGGYNEQFF